This T cell receptor (beta chain) was obtained from a study of cytomegalovirus exposure and HLA in healthy donors. Germline V gives CDR1 LNHDA, CDR2 SQIVND (reference sequence). The CDR3 extends over 13 amino acids. Comments on this clone: Its cognate antigen is unknown.

The PCR was carried out with 60 Vbeta primers and 13 Jbeta primers. How the authors handled the data: Later analysis identified approximately 80 million unique TCR beta chains, about 10 million shared. This table comes from immunoSEQ multiplex PCR, and its TCRdb copy is limited to in-frame clones, with some not included. V and J calls and clone size are those listed in that table; D and trimming were worked out from the DNA. This table has some 80,000 clones, under 80% appearing once. Study-wide points: Donors were assumed by presence/absence analyses to have roughly uniform sequencing depth. A classifier reportedly called cytomegalovirus status with high sensitivity and specificity. A later analysis found that most CMV-associated TCR beta chains appeared HLA-restricted.

The specimen sequenced was PBMCs. V and J are TRBV19 and TRBJ2-5; 8 bases line up with TRBD1. TRBJ2-7 explains the end of the DNA better; the J call may be wrong. This TCR came from a human donor in good health. The CDR3 bases are TGTGCCAGTTCCGACCGGACAGGGAGCGAGCAGTACTTC. It yields the protein CASSDRTGSEQYF.